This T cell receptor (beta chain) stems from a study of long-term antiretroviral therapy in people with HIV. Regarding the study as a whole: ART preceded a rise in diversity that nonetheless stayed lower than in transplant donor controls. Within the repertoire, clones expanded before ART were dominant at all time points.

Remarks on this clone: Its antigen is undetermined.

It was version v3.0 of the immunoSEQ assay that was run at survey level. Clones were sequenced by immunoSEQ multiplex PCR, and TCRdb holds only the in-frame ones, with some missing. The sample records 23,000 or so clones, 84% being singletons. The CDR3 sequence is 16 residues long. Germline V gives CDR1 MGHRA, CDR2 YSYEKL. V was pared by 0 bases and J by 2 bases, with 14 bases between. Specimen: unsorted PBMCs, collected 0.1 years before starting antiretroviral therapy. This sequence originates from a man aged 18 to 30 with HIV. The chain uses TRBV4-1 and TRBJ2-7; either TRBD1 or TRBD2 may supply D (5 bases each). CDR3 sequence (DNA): TGCGCCAGCAGCCAAGAATCTGGGGGATCCGCCTACGAGCAGTACTTC. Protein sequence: CASSQESGGSAYEQYF.